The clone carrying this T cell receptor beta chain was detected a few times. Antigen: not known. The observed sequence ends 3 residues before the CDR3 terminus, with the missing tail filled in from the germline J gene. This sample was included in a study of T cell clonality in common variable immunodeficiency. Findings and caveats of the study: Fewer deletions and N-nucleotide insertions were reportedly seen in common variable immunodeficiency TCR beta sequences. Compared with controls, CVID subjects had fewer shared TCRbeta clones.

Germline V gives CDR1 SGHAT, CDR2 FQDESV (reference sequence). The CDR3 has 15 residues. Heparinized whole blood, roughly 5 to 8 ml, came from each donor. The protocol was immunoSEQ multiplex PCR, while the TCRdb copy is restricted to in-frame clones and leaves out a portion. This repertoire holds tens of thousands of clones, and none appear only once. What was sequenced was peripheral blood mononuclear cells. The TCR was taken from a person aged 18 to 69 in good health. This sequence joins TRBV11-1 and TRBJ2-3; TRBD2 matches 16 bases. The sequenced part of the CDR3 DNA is TGTGCCAGCCGTCCCGGGACTAGCGGGGGGGAGACG. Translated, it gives CASRPGTSGGET. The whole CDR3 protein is CASRPGTSGGETQYF.